This T cell receptor beta chain emerged from a study of spatial heterogeneity in lung cancer. Notes on the study in general: Counts for ubiquitous and regional expanded TCRs went along with ubiquitous and regional nonsynonymous mutations, respectively. Expanded alpha and beta TCR counts within tumors tracked tumor mutation counts.

Time point of the sample: sample taken at primary tumor resection. The donor population consisted of approximately 70 patients with untreated, early-stage non-small cell lung cancer. The CDR3 runs 14 residues. Between the trimmed V and J ends, which lost 3 bases and 2 bases, there was a span of 11 bases. Germline lookup yields CDR1 SGHNT and CDR2 YYREEE (reference sequence). TCRdb reanalysed the 5' RACE reads using MiXCR and keeps one entry per CDR3 protein. The repertoire holds approximately 21,000 distinct CDR3 sequences, with about 4.4% as singletons. This clonotype was seen a few times. The antigen remains unidentified.

Sequenced material: lung tumor tissue, taken at surgery. This clonotype was sampled from a male donor with early-stage non-small cell lung cancer. The V gene is TRBV5-4, the J gene TRBJ2-5; D is uncertain. The CDR3 loop reads CASSSYSQQETQYF. The CDR3 DNA reads TGTGCCAGCAGCTCCTACAGTCAACAAGAGACCCAGTACTTC.